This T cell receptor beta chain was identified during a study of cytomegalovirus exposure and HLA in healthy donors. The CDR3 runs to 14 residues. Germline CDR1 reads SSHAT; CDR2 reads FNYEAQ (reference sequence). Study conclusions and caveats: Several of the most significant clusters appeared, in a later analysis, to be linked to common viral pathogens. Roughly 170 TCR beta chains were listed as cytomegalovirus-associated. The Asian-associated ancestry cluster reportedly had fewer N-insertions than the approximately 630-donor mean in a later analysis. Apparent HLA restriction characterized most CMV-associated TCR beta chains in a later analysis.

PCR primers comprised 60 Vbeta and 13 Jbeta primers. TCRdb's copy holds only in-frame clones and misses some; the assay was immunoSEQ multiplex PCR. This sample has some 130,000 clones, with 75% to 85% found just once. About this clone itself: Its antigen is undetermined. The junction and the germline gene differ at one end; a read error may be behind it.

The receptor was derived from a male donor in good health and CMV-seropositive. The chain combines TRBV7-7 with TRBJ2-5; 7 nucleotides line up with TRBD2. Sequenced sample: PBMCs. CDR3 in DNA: TGTGCTAGCAGCTTAGCCGGGGGAGGGGAGACCCAGTACTTC. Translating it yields CASSLAGGGETQYF.